Reported below is one T cell receptor (beta chain). This specimen comes from a study of blood T cell repertoires in COVID-19. Overall study: Sites across the United States, Italy and Spain contributed samples from acute and convalescent COVID-19. In each case, the material was cDNA or gDNA derived from T cells, B-cell-depleted T cells, or PBMCs.

In the original processing: Reference gene primer amplification gave nucleated cell count estimates. Profiling relied on immunoSEQ multiplex PCR, and the TCRdb table lists in-frame clones only, not all of them. V and J calls and clone size follow that table, whereas D and trimming were derived from the DNA. The sample gives around 180,000 clones, roughly 70% of which show up once; 2.5% to 3.5% is in the top ten. The germline V gene encodes CDR1 SGDLS and CDR2 YYNGEE. V gave up 4 bases and J gave up 7 bases, with 15 bases separating them. The CDR3 covers 13 residues. This TCR derives from a woman aged 80 or over with acute or convalescent COVID-19. This chain joins TRBV9 and TRBJ2-7, with D possibly being TRBD2 (6 bases). The sequencing sample was made of peripheral blood. CDR3 residues: CASSPGGNREQYF. For the CDR3, the DNA is TGTGCCAGCAGCCCTGGAGGGAATCGGGAGCAGTACTTC.